This TCR beta chain derives from a study of blood T cell repertoires in COVID-19. It was during active infection that Seattle patients were enrolled and then longitudinally followed. In the original analysis: Amplified reference gene primers provided the basis for estimating nucleated cell counts. The protocol was immunoSEQ multiplex PCR, while the TCRdb copy is restricted to in-frame clones and leaves out a portion. The V and J calls and the clone size are those of that table, but D and trimming were determined from the DNA. This repertoire shows over 200,000 clones, around nine tenths found once; its top ten account for approximately 0.77%. CDR1 is LNHDA and CDR2 is SQIVND in the germline V gene (reference sequence). The CDR3 sequence is 13 residues long. The V end lost 4 bases, the J end lost 10 bases, and 11 bases lay between the germline ends.

Specimen: peripheral blood. The rearrangement joins TRBV19 to TRBJ1-6; D remains ambiguous. The TCR originated in a man between 60 and 70 years old with COVID-19, enrolled during active disease. The CDR3 region is CASSRLTGSPLHF. The CDR3 coding sequence is TGTGCCAGTAGTAGACTAACGGGATCACCCCTCCACTTT.